Here is one T cell receptor (beta chain) with its context. Antigen: not known. The sample comes from a study of radiotherapy plus CTLA-4 blockade in lung cancer. Study results and limitations: Subsequent to radiotherapy plus ipilimumab, tumor-derived TCR clones underwent expansion in blood.

The V end lost 5 bases, the J end lost 7 bases, and 24 bases lay between the germline ends. CDR3 length: 16 residues. The germline V gene encodes CDR1 SGHVS and CDR2 FNYEAQ. This table comes from immunoSEQ multiplex PCR, and its TCRdb copy is limited to in-frame clones, with some not included. The data show about 120,000 clones, 75% to 90% seen once. The J gene is TRBJ2-7, the V gene TRBV7-6; a weak D match, TRBD2 (5 bases). The receptor comes from a human donor with non-small cell lung cancer that progressed on radiotherapy plus ipilimumab. The sequencing used peripheral blood, collected from a patient treated with radiotherapy plus ipilimumab. CDR3 sequence reads: CASSPLIPVGEPEQYF. The DNA for the CDR3 is TGTGCCAGCAGCCCCCTTATTCCCGTGGGAGAGCCTGAGCAGTACTTC. Drawing the rest from reference TRBV7-6 and TRBJ2-7, the complete variable domain is GAGVSQSPRYKVTKRGQDVALRCDPISGHVSLYWYRQALGQGPEFLTYFNYEAQQDKSGLPNDRFSAERPEGSISTLTIQRTEQRDSAMYRCASSPLIPVGEPEQYFGPGTRLTVT.